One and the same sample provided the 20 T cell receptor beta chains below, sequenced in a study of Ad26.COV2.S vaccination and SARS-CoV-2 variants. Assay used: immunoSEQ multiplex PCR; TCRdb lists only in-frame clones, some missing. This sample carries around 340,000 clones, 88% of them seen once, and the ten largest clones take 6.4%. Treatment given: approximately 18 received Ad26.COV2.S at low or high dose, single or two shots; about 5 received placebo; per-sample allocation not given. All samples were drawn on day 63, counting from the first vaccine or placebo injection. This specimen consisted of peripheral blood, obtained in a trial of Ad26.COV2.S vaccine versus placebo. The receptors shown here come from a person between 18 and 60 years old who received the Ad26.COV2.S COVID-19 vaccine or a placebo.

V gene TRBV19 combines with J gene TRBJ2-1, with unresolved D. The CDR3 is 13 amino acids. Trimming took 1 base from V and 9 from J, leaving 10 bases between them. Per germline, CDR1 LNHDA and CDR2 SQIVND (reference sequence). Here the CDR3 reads CASSIGTIGEQFF. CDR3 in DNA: TGTGCCAGTAGTATAGGGACCATTGGTGAGCAGTTCTTC.

The DNA for the CDR3 is TGTGCCAGCTCACCGTCAGGACCGAACACTGAAGCTTTCTTT. It yields the protein CASSPSGPNTEAFF. The rearrangement joins TRBV18 to TRBJ1-1, with D unclear. With 3 bases removed from V and 1 base from J, the gap between germline ends came to 9 bases. Germline V gene lookup returns CDR1 KGHSH and CDR2 LQKENI. This CDR3 region has 14 residues.

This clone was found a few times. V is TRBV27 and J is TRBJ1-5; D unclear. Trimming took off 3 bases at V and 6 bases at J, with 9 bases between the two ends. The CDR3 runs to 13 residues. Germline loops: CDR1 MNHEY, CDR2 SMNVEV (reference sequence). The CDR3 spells CASSLWTGQPQHF. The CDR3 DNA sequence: TGTGCCAGCAGTTTGTGGACGGGTCAGCCCCAGCATTTT.

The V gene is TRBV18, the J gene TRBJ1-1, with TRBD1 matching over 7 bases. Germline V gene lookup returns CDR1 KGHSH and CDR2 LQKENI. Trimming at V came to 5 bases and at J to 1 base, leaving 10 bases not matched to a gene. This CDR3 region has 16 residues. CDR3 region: CASSSSLRTGNTEAFF. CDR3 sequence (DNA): TGTGCCAGCTCATCCTCCCTGCGGACAGGGAACACTGAAGCTTTCTTT.

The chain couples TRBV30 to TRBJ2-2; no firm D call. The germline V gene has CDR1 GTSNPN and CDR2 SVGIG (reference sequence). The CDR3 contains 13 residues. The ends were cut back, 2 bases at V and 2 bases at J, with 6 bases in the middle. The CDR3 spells CAWSYVNTGELFF. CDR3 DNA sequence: TGTGCCTGGAGTTACGTTAACACCGGGGAGCTGTTTTTT.

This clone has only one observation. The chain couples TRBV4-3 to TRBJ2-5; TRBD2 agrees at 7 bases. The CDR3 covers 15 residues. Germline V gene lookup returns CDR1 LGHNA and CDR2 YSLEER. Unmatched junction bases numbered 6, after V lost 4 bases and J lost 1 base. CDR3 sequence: CASSRGGTGQETQYF. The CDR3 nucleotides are TGCGCCAGCAGCCGGGGGGGAACAGGCCAAGAGACCCAGTACTTC.

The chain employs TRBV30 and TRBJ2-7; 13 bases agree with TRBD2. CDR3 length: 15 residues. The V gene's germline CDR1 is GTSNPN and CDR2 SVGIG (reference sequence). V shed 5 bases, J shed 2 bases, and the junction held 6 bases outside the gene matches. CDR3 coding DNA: TGTGCCTGGGCCAAAGGACTAGCGGGGGCCTACGAGCAGTACTTC. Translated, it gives CAWAKGLAGAYEQYF.

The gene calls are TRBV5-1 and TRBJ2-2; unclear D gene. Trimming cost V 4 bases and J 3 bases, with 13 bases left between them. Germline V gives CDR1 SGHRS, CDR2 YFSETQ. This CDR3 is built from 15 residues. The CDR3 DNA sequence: TGCGCCAGCAGCGTCCCCCGGGTGGACACCGGGGAGCTGTTTTTT. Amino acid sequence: CASSVPRVDTGELFF. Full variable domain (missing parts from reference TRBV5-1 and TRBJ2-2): KAGVTQTPRYLIKTRGQQVTLSCSPISGHRSVSWYQQTPGQGLQFLFEYFSETQRNKGNFPGRFSGRQFSNSRSEMNVSTLELGDSALYLCASSVPRVDTGELFFGEGSRLTVL.

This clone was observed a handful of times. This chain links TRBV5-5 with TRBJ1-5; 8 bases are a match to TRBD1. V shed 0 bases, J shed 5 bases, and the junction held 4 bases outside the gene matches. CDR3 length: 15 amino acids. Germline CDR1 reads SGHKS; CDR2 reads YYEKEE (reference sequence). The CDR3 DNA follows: TGTGCCAGCAGCTTGGCCGGGACAGGCGATCAGCCCCAGCATTTT. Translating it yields CASSLAGTGDQPQHF.

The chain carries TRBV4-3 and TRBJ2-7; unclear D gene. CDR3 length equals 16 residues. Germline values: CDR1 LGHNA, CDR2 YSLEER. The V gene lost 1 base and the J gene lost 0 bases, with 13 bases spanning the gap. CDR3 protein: CASSQGVTDRSYEQYF. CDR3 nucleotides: TGCGCCAGCAGCCAAGGAGTAACAGACCGCTCCTACGAGCAGTACTTC.

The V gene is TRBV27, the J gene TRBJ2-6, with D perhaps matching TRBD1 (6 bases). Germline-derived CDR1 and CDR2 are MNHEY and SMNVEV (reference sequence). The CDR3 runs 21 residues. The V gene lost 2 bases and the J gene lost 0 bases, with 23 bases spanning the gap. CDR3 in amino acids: CASSLIRPGQPSSSGANVLTF. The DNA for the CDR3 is TGTGCCAGCAGTTTAATACGGCCGGGACAACCCTCAAGCTCTGGGGCCAACGTCCTGACTTTC.

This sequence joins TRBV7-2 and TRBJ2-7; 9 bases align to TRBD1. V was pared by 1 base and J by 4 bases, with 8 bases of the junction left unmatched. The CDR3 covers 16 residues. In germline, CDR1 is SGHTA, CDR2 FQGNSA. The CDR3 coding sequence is TGTGCCAGCAGCTTAGGCCGCGGGGACAGGGCGTACGAGCAGTACTTC. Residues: CASSLGRGDRAYEQYF.

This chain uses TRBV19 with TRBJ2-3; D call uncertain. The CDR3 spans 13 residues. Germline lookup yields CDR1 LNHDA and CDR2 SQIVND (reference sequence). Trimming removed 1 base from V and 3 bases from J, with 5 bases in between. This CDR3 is CASSIGGTDTQYF. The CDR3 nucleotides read TGTGCCAGTAGTATAGGGGGAACAGATACGCAGTATTTT.

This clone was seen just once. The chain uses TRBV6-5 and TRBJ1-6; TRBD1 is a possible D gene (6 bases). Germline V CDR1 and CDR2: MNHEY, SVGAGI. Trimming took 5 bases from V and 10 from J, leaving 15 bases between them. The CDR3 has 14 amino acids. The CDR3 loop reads CASSPTGARSPLHF. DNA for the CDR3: TGTGCCAGCAGTCCCACGGGGGCAAGGTCACCCCTCCACTTT.

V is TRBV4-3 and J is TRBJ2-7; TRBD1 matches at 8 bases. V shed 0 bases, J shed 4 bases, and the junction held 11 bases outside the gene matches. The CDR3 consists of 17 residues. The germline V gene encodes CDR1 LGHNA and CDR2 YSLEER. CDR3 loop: CASSQDGSGQAPYEQYF. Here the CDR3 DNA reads TGCGCCAGCAGCCAAGACGGGTCGGGACAGGCCCCTTACGAGCAGTACTTC.

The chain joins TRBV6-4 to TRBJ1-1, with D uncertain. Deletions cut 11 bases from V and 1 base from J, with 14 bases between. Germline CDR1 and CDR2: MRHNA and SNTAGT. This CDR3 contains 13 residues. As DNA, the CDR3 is TGTGCCCCCAAGGAGGGAGCGAACACTGAAGCTTTCTTT. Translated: CAPKEGANTEAFF.

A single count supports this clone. The CDR3 DNA reads TGTGCCAGCAGCCCGCGTTGGGGTGAGCAGTTCTTC. This gives the protein CASSPRWGEQFF. This sequence joins TRBV9 and TRBJ2-1, with D hard to call. CDR1 SGDLS and CDR2 YYNGEE come from the germline V gene. With 4 bases removed from V and 9 bases from J, the gap between germline ends came to 11 bases. This CDR3 is built from 12 residues.

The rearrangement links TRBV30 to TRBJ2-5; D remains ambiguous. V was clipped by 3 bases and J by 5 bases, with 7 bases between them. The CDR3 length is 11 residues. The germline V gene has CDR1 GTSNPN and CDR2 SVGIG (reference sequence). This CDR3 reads CAWREKETQYF. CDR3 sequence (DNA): TGTGCCTGGAGAGAAAAGGAGACCCAGTACTTC.

CDR3 loop: CASSRLAGDLDEQFF. The CDR3 DNA reads TGTGCCAGCAGCCGACTAGCGGGAGATCTCGATGAGCAGTTCTTC. The rearrangement links TRBV7-9 to TRBJ2-1; 12 bases line up with TRBD2. The CDR3 length is 15 residues. In germline, CDR1 is SEHNR, CDR2 FQNEAQ (reference sequence). Germline trimming cut 5 bases from V and 8 bases from J; bases unmatched to any gene: 7. Full variable domain (rest looked up from reference TRBV7-9 and TRBJ2-1): DTGVSQNPRHKITKRGQNVTFRCDPISEHNRLYWYRQTLGQGPEFLTYFQNEAQLEKSRLLSDRFSAERPKGSFSTLEIQRTEQGDSAMYLCASSRLAGDLDEQFFGPGTRLTVL.

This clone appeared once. CDR3 sequence (DNA): TGTGCCAGCAGTGAGGGGCCGGGAAACACCATATATTTT. It encodes CASSEGPGNTIYF. The J gene is TRBJ1-3, the V gene TRBV6-4, with D possibly TRBD1 on 5 matching bases. Looked up from germline, CDR1 is MRHNA and CDR2 is SNTAGT. V was pared by 3 bases and J by 4 bases, with 7 bases between. CDR3 length equals 13 residues.